This entry is about one T cell receptor (beta chain). The assay was immunoSEQ multiplex PCR, and TCRdb's table has in-frame clones only and misses some. The data contain 200,000 to 250,000 clones, under 80% of them singletons. The CDR3 has 14 residues. Looked up from germline, CDR1 is MGHRA and CDR2 is YSYEKL. V was clipped by 1 base and J by 5 bases; unmatched bases: 4. The sample is drawn from a study of cytotoxic CD8 clonotypes in ibrutinib-treated CLL. The overall study: Among responders, roughly 24 were partial and 2 complete; after median approximately 70 months, around 15 stayed remitted and roughly 12 progressed.

The chain couples TRBV4-1 to TRBJ2-5; 7 nucleotides match TRBD2. Sequences were derived from PBMCs, sampled after 24 months of ibrutinib treatment. The receptor comes from a human donor with chronic lymphocytic leukemia. The CDR3 region is CASSQVGGVETQYF. In nucleotides, the CDR3 is TGCGCCAGCAGCCAAGTGGGAGGGGTTGAGACCCAGTACTTC.